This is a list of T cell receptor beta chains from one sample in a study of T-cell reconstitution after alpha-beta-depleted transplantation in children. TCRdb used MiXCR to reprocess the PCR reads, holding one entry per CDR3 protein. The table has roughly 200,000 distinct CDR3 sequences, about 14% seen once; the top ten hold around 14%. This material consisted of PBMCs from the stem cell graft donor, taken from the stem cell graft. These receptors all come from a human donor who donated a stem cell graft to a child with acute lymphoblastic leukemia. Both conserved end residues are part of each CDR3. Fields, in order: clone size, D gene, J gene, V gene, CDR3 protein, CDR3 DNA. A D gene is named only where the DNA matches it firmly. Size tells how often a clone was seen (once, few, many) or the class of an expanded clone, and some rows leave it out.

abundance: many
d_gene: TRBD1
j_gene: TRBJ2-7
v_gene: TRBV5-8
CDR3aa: CASSPWTGESDEQYF
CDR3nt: TGTGCCAGCAGCCCCTGGACAGGGGAAAGCGACGAGCAGTACTTC

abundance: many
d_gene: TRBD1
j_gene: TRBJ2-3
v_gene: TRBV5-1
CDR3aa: CASSGDSRTDTQYF
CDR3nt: TGCGCCAGCAGCGGGGACAGCAGAACAGATACGCAGTATTTT

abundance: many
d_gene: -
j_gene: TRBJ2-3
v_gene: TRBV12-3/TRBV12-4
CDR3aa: CASSFYSGSGDTQYF
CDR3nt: TGTGCCAGCAGTTTCTACTCCGGGAGTGGGGATACGCAGTATTTT

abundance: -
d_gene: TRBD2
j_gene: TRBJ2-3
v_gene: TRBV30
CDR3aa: CAWSVPRTSSSTDTQYF
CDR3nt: TGTGCCTGGAGTGTACCCCGGACTAGCTCGAGCACAGATACGCAGTATTTT

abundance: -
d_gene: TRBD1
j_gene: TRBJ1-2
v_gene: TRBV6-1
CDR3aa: CASSEVAGGADGYTF
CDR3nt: TGTGCCAGCAGTGAAGTGGCAGGGGGCGCGGATGGCTACACCTTC

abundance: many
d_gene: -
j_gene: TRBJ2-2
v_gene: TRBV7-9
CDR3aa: CASSLYGEAGELFF
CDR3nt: TGTGCCAGCAGCTTATACGGAGAGGCCGGGGAGCTGTTTTTT

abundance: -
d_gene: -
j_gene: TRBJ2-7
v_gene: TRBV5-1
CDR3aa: CASSPSQFLYEQYF
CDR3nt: TGCGCCAGCAGTCCGTCACAGTTTCTCTACGAGCAGTACTTC

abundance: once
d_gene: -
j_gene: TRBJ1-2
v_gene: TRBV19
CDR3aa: CASGAYYGYTF
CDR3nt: TGTGCCAGCGGGGCGTACTATGGCTACACCTTC

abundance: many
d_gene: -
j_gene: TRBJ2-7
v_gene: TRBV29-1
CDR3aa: CSVEVFGTDLDEQYF
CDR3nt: TGCAGCGTTGAAGTGTTCGGAACGGACCTCGACGAGCAGTACTTC

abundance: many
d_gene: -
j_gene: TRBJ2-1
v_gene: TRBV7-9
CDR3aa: CASSAPRGAGVNEQFF
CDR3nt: TGTGCCAGCAGCGCCCCACGGGGCGCCGGGGTCAATGAGCAGTTCTTC

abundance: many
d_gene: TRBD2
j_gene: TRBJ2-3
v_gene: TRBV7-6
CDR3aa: CASSPLAVTGSDTQYF
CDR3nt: TGTGCCAGCAGCCCTCTAGCGGTAACGGGCTCAGATACGCAGTATTTT

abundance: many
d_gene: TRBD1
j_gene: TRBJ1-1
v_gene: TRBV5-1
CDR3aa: CASSLLQGMGTEAFF
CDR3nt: TGCGCCAGCAGCTTACTACAGGGGATGGGCACTGAAGCTTTCTTT

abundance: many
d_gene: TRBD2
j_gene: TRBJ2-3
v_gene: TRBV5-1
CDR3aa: CASSSGLAARDTQYF
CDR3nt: TGCGCCAGCAGCTCGGGACTAGCGGCCAGAGATACGCAGTATTTT

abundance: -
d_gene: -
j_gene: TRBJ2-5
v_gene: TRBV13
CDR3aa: CASSLRLLCQETQYF
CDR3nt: TGTGCCAGCAGCTTGAGGCTCCTGTGCCAAGAGACCCAGTACTTC

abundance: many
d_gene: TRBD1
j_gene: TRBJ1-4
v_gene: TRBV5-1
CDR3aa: CASSLDRGLGNEKLFF
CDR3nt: TGCGCCAGCAGCTTGGACAGGGGGCTCGGAAATGAAAAACTGTTTTTT

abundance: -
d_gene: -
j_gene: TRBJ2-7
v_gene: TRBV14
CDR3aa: CASSDGTHRSYEQYF
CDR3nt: TGTGCCAGCAGCGACGGGACGCACCGCTCCTACGAGCAGTACTTC

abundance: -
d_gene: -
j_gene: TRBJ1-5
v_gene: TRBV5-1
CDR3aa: CASSSSPGGAIGNQPQHF
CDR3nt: TGCGCCAGCAGCTCCTCCCCCGGGGGAGCTATTGGCAATCAGCCCCAGCATTTT

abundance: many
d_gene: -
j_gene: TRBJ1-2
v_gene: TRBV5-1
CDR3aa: CASSLAPGNGIYGYTF
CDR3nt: TGCGCCAGCAGCTTGGCCCCCGGGAATGGGATCTATGGCTACACCTTC

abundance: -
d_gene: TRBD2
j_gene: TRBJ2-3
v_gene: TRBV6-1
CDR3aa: CASRPGLLLRNTQYF
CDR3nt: TGTGCCAGCAGACCGGGACTACTACTCAGAAATACGCAGTATTTT

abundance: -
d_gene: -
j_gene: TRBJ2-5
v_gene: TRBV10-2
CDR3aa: CASSAGTQGTQYF
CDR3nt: TGCGCCAGCAGCGCCGGCACGCAAGGGACCCAGTACTTC